A single sample is the source of the 3 T cell receptor beta chains below, sequenced in a study of T cells after yellow fever vaccination (dated by TCRdb to between 2018 and 2021). The treatment or condition label, read with the paper, signifies: live attenuated yellow fever vaccine strain. Library creation used 5' RACE. TCRdb records Illumina HiSeq 2500 as the sequencer. TCRdb reprocessed the public reads (quality trimming at Q25 with fastp, clone calling with MiXCR) and kept in-frame beta chains. Rows merge per CDR3 protein into single entries with the most common DNA and genes. The sample yields about 510,000 distinct CDR3 sequences; roughly a fifth were counted once. The ten largest make up about 16% of the sample. The sequences come from PBMCs, collected 21 days after the first yellow fever vaccination. These receptors were taken from a man between 18 and 35 years old who received the YFV17D yellow fever vaccine.

The rearrangement links TRBV6-2 or TRBV6-3 to TRBJ2-7; TRBD1 aligns across 9 bases. The CDR3 is 13 residues long. Germline V gene lookup returns CDR1 MNHEY and CDR2 SVGEGT. Trimming removed 6 bases from V and 5 bases from J; junction bases left unmatched: 5. The CDR3 sequence is CASSADRGDEQYV. The CDR3 DNA sequence: TGTGCCAGCAGCGCCGACAGGGGGGACGAGCAGTACGTC.

The chain is built from TRBV7-3 and TRBJ2-1; no reliable D call. CDR1 and CDR2 from the germline V gene are SGHTA and FQGTGA. Trimming removed 5 bases at V and 8 bases at J, with 10 bases between. CDR3 length equals 12 residues. CDR3 coding DNA: TGTGCCAGCAGCGTCCTGAGCGATGAGCAGTTCTTC. Its translation: CASSVLSDEQFF.

The chain uses TRBV7-8 and TRBJ2-3, with TRBD2 matching 10 bases. CDR3 length: 17 amino acids. V was clipped by 1 base and J by 3 bases; unmatched bases: 7. CDR1 and CDR2 from the germline V gene are SGHVS and FQNEAQ. As DNA, the CDR3 is TGTGCCAGCAGCTTAGGAGCTAGCGGGGGTTTAACAGATACGCAGTATTTT. Its translation: CASSLGASGGLTDTQYF.